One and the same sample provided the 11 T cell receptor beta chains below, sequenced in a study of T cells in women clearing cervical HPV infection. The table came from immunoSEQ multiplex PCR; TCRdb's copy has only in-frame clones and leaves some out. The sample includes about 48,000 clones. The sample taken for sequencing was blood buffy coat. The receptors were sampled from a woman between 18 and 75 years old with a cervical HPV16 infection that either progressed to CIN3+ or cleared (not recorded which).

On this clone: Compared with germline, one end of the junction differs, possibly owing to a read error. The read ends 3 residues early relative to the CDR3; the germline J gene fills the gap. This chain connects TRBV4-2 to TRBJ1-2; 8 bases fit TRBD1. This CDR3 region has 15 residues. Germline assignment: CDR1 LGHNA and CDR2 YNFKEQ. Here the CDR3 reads CASSQEWDRLYGYTF. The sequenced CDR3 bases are TGCGCCAGCAGCCAAGAGTGGGACAGGCTCTATGGC.

The covered CDR3 bases are TGCAGTGCTAGAGGCCATACAGGGAACACCGGGGAG. This encodes CSARGHTGNTGE. The whole CDR3 protein is CSARGHTGNTGELFF. This chain uses TRBV20-1 with TRBJ2-2; a possible D gene is TRBD1 (5 bases). The CDR3 extends 3 residues past the end of the read, so its final part is completed from the germline J gene. CDR1 is DFQATT and CDR2 is SNEGSKA in the germline V gene (reference sequence). The V gene lost 1 base and the J gene lost 1 base, with 10 bases spanning the gap. The CDR3 extends over 15 amino acids.

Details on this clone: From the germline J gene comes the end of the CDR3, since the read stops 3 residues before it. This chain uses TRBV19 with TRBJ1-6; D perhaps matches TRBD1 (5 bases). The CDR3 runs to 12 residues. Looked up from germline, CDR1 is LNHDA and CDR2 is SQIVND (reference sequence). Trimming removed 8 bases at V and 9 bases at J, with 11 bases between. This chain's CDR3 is CASGGASSPLHF. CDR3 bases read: TGTGCCAGTGGAGGGGCGAGTTCACCC. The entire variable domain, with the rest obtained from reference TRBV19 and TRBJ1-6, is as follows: DGGITQSPKYLFRKEGQNVTLSCEQNLNHDAMYWYRQDPGQGLRLIYYSQIVNDFQKGDIAEGYSVSREKKESFPLTVTSAQKNPTAFYLCASGGASSPLHFGNGTRLTVT.

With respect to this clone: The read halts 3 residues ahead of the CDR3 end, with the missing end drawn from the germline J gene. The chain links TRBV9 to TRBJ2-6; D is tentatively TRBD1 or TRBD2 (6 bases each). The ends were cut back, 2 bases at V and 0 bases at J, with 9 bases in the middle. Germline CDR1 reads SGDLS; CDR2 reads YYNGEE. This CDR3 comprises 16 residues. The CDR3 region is CASSVRGGSGANVLTF. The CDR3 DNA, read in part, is TGTGCCAGCAGCGTCAGGGGAGGCTCTGGGGCCAACGTC.

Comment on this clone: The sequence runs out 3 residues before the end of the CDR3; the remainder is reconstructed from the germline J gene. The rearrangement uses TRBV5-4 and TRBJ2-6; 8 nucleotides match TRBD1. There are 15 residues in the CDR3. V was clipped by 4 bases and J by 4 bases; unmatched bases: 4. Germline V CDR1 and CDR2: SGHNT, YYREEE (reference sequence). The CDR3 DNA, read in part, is TGTGCCAGCAGCCGTCAGGGGGCGGGGGCCAACGTC. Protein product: CASSRQGAGANV. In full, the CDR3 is CASSRQGAGANVLTF. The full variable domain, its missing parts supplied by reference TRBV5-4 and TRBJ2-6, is ETGVTQSPTHLIKTRGQQVTLRCSSQSGHNTVSWYQQALGQGPQFIFQYYREEENGRGNFPPRFSGLQFPNYSSELNVNALELDDSALYLCASSRQGAGANVLTFGAGSRLTVL.

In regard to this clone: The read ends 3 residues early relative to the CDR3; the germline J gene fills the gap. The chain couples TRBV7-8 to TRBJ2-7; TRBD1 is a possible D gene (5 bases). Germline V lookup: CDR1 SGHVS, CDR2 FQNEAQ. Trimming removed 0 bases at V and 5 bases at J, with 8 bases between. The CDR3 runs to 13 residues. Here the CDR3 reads CASSLAGRDEQYF. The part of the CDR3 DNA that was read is TGTGCCAGCAGCTTAGCAGGCAGGGACGAG.

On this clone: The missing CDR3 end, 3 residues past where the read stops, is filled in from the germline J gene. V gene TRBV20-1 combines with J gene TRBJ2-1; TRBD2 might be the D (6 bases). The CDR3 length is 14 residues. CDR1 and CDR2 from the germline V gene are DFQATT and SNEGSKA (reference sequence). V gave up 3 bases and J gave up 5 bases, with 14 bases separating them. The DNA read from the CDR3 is TGCAGTGCTAGTCTTGCGGGGCTAAACAATGAG. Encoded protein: CSASLAGLNNE. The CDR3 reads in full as CSASLAGLNNEQFF.

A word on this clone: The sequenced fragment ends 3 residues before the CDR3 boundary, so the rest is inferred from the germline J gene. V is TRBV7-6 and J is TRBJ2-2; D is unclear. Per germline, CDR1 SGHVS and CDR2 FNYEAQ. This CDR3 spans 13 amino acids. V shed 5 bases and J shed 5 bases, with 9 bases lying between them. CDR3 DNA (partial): TGTGCCAGCAGCACTGCCGGGACCGGGGAG. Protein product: CASSTAGTGE. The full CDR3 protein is CASSTAGTGELFF.

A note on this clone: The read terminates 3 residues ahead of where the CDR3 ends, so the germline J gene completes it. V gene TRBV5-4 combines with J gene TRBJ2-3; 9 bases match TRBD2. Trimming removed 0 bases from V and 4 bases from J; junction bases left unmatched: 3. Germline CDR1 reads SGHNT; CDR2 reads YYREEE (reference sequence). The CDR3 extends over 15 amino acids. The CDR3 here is CASSLGGRAADTQYF. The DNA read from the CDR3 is TGTGCCAGCAGCTTGGGCGGGAGGGCAGCAGATACG.

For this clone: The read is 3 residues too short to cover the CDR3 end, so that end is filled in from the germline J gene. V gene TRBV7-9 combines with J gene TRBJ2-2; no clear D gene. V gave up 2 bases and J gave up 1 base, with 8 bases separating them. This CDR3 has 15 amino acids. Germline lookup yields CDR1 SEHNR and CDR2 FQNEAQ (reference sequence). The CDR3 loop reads CASSLKARNTGELFF. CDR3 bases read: TGTGCCAGCAGCTTAAAGGCACGGAACACCGGGGAG.

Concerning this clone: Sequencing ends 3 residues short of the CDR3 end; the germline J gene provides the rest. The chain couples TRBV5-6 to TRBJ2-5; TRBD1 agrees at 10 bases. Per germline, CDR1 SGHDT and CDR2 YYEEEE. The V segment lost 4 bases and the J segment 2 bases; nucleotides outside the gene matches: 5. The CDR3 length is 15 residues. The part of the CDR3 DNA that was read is TGTGCCAGCAGCCCCCCGGGACAGGGGCAAGAGACC. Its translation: CASSPPGQGQET. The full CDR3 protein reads CASSPPGQGQETQYF. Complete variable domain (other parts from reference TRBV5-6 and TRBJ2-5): DAGVTQSPTHLIKTRGQQVTLRCSPKSGHDTVSWYQQALGQGPQFIFQYYEEEERQRGNFPDRFSGHQFPNYSSELNVNALLLGDSALYLCASSPPGQGQETQYFGPGTRLLVL.